Each of the 16 T cell receptor beta chains below was sequenced from the same sample in a study of blood T cell repertoires in COVID-19. Repertoires were generated with immunoSEQ multiplex PCR, while TCRdb's copy carries only in-frame clones and drops some. The repertoire holds some 150,000 clones, around 85% seen once, with about 29% in the top ten. Source material: peripheral blood. These receptors were collected from a woman aged 55-70 years with acute or convalescent COVID-19.

This clone appeared once. This chain links TRBV30 with TRBJ1-2; D not resolved. Germline V gene sequence: CDR1 GTSNPN, CDR2 SVGIG (reference sequence). CDR3 length equals 11 residues. V lost 1 base to trimming and J lost 4 bases, with 4 bases between them. The CDR3 loop is CAWSELYGYTF. As DNA, the CDR3 is TGTGCCTGGAGTGAACTCTATGGCTACACCTTC.

J is TRBJ1-6 and V is TRBV28, with TRBD1 identical over 7 bases. Germline CDR1 and CDR2: MDHEN and SYDVKM. V was pared by 6 bases and J by 8 bases, with 7 bases of the junction left unmatched. The CDR3 runs to 14 residues. CDR3 coding DNA: TGTGCCAGCAGGCCGGGACAGTTACATTCACCCCTCCACTTT. Translation gives CASRPGQLHSPLHF. Supplemented by reference TRBV28 and TRBJ1-6, the full variable domain reads DVKVTQSSRYLVKRTGEKVFLECVQDMDHENMFWYRQDPGLGLRLIYFSYDVKMKEKGDIPEGYSVSREKKERFSLILESASTNQTSMYLCASRPGQLHSPLHFGNGTRLTVT.

This rearrangement joins TRBV2 to TRBJ1-5; D might be TRBD1 (5 bases). The CDR3 totals 13 residues. The germline V gene encodes CDR1 SNHLY and CDR2 FYNNEI. The V gene lost 8 bases and the J gene lost 5 bases, with 13 bases spanning the gap. The CDR3 region is CASQRQPDQPQHF. Written as DNA, the CDR3 is TGTGCCAGCCAAAGACAGCCCGATCAGCCCCAGCATTTT.

The chain recombines TRBV6-1 with TRBJ2-3; D call uncertain. The CDR3 covers 13 residues. Germline CDR1 reads MNHNS; CDR2 reads SASEGT. The V end was cut by 2 bases, the J end by 2 bases, with 5 bases between. The CDR3: CASSEILTDTQYF. In nucleotides, the CDR3 is TGTGCCAGCAGTGAAATCCTCACAGATACGCAGTATTTT.

The chain carries TRBV5-1 and TRBJ1-1; D gene uncertain. CDR1 and CDR2 from the germline V gene are SGHRS and YFSETQ. The V and J ends lost 4 bases and 3 bases respectively, with 10 bases between them. This CDR3 has 13 residues. The CDR3 protein is CASSRSGDTEAFF. The CDR3 DNA is TGCGCCAGCAGCCGATCCGGTGACACTGAAGCTTTCTTT. Looking up the rest from reference TRBV5-1 and TRBJ1-1 gives the full variable domain: KAGVTQTPRYLIKTRGQQVTLSCSPISGHRSVSWYQQTPGQGLQFLFEYFSETQRNKGNFPGRFSGRQFSNSRSEMNVSTLELGDSALYLCASSRSGDTEAFFGQGTRLTVV.

The chain combines TRBV27 with TRBJ1-5, with a weak D call TRBD1 (6 bases). CDR1 and CDR2 from the germline V gene are MNHEY and SMNVEV (reference sequence). V was cut by 6 bases and J by 0 bases, with 15 bases left in between. There are 16 residues in the CDR3. CDR3 nucleotide sequence: TGTGCCAGCAGGCCGGGGGGCTCCGATAGCAATCAGCCCCAGCATTTT. It codes for CASRPGGSDSNQPQHF.

This rearrangement joins TRBV5-1 to TRBJ2-3; TRBD1 is a possible D gene (6 bases). V dropped 0 bases and J dropped 0 bases, with 14 bases sitting between them. The germline V gene has CDR1 SGHRS and CDR2 YFSETQ. The CDR3 length is 17 residues. Here the CDR3 reads CASSLVGTLISTDTQYF. In DNA, the CDR3 is TGCGCCAGCAGCTTGGTTGGGACACTCATTAGCACAGATACGCAGTATTTT.

In this sample, this clone turned up once. This chain uses TRBV5-6 with TRBJ2-2, with a tentative D call TRBD1 (5 bases). The length of the CDR3 is 17 residues. Germline V lookup: CDR1 SGHDT, CDR2 YYEEEE. Trimming left V 4 bases short and J 3 bases short, with 19 bases between. The CDR3 DNA sequence: TGTGCCAGCAGCCAGACGCAGGGAATACTGTACACCGGGGAGCTGTTTTTT. Amino acid sequence: CASSQTQGILYTGELFF.

There are a few counts of this clone. This sequence joins TRBV7-9 and TRBJ2-1; weak D call: TRBD1 (5 bases). Deletions cut 8 bases from V and 3 bases from J, with 11 bases between. The CDR3 loop spans 13 amino acids. Germline-derived CDR1 and CDR2 are SEHNR and FQNEAQ (reference sequence). CDR3: CASATGLYNEQFF. In DNA form, the CDR3 reads TGTGCCAGCGCCACAGGTCTCTACAATGAGCAGTTCTTC. Based on the CDR3 plus reference TRBV7-9 and TRBJ2-1, the full variable domain is DTGVSQNPRHKITKRGQNVTFRCDPISEHNRLYWYRQTLGQGPEFLTYFQNEAQLEKSRLLSDRFSAERPKGSFSTLEIQRTEQGDSAMYLCASATGLYNEQFFGPGTRLTVL.

This clone was observed a single time. V and J are TRBV11-1 and TRBJ2-5; 10 bases line up with TRBD2. Germline values: CDR1 SGHAT, CDR2 FQDESV (reference sequence). The CDR3 consists of 14 residues. The V gene end was trimmed by 5 bases and the J gene end by 3 bases; junction bases not matched to a gene: 3. The CDR3 loop reads CASSSTSGEETQYF. The DNA of the CDR3 is TGTGCCAGCAGCAGTACTAGCGGGGAAGAGACCCAGTACTTC. The full variable domain, completed using reference TRBV11-1 and TRBJ2-5, is EAEVAQSPRYKITEKSQAVAFWCDPISGHATLYWYRQILGQGPELLVQFQDESVVDDSQLPKDRFSAERLKGVDSTLKIQPAELGDSAMYLCASSSTSGEETQYFGPGTRLLVL.

The CDR3 coding sequence is TGTGCCAGCAGCCAAGGGTCAGGGCTAAACACTGAAGCTTTCTTT. Protein: CASSQGSGLNTEAFF. The rearrangement links TRBV3-1 (or the pseudogene TRBV3-2) to TRBJ1-1; weak D call: TRBD1 (5 bases). This CDR3 has 15 residues. Trimming removed 1 base from V and 2 bases from J, with 11 bases in between. Germline-derived CDR1 and CDR2 are LGHDT and YNNKEL (reference sequence).

The rearrangement uses TRBV7-9 and TRBJ1-1, with 10 bases aligning to TRBD1. The germline CDR1 and CDR2 sequences are SEHNR and FQNEAQ (reference sequence). After removal of 5 bases from V and 2 bases from J, the junction contained 8 bases not matched to a gene. The CDR3 covers 16 residues. The CDR3 spells CASSLRQGAGNTEAFF. CDR3 in DNA: TGTGCCAGCAGCCTTCGACAGGGGGCTGGAAACACTGAAGCTTTCTTT.

The J gene is TRBJ1-2, the V gene TRBV5-4, with 7 bases that match TRBD1. Trimming removed 2 bases from V and 7 bases from J; junction bases left unmatched: 8. In germline, CDR1 is SGHNT, CDR2 YYREEE (reference sequence). The CDR3 spans 14 residues. As DNA, the CDR3 is TGTGCCAGCAGCTTAATTGGGACAGCACCTGGCTACACCTTC. Translation: CASSLIGTAPGYTF.

The rearrangement links TRBV5-5 to TRBJ1-2; D might be TRBD1 (5 bases). V was pared by 4 bases and J by 0 bases, with 13 bases between. CDR1 and CDR2 (germline): SGHKS, YYEKEE (reference sequence). The CDR3 is 15 amino acids. The CDR3 region has the DNA TGTGCCAGCAGCACATCCCAGGGAACTAACTATGGCTACACCTTC. As protein: CASSTSQGTNYGYTF. The variable domain in full, with the rest retrieved from reference TRBV5-5 and TRBJ1-2, is DAGVTQSPTHLIKTRGQQVTLRCSPISGHKSVSWYQQVLGQGPQFIFQYYEKEERGRGNFPDRFSARQFPNYSSELNVNALLLGDSALYLCASSTSQGTNYGYTFGSGTRLTVV.

This chain uses TRBV5-1 with TRBJ1-1, with D maybe TRBD1 (6 bases). CDR1 is SGHRS and CDR2 is YFSETQ in the germline V gene. V lost 0 bases and J lost 4, with 13 bases in between. The length of the CDR3 is 15 residues. CDR3 in amino acids: CASSLGAGAGTEAFF. The CDR3 DNA follows: TGCGCCAGCAGCTTGGGGGCAGGGGCGGGCACTGAAGCTTTCTTT.

V is TRBV10-3 and J is TRBJ1-2, with D possibly being TRBD1 (6 bases). Germline assignment: CDR1 ENHRY and CDR2 SYGVKD. The CDR3 sequence is 14 residues long. V dropped 3 bases and J dropped 1 base, with 9 bases sitting between them. As DNA, the CDR3 is TGTGCCATCAGTGAAACAGGGATTAACTATGGCTACACCTTC. Amino acids: CAISETGINYGYTF.